This passage covers 24 T cell receptor beta chains from one sample sequenced in a study of blood T cell repertoires in COVID-19. The table came from immunoSEQ multiplex PCR; TCRdb's copy has only in-frame clones and leaves some out. In the table there are some 120,000 clones, approximately 74% of which are singletons. The specimen was peripheral blood. The receptor set was obtained from an elderly man with COVID-19, enrolled during active disease.

The chain joins TRBV10-3 to TRBJ2-5; TRBD2 matches 9 bases. The V gene's germline CDR1 is ENHRY and CDR2 SYGVKD. J was trimmed by 2 bases and V by 8 bases; bases with no gene match: 6. The length of the CDR3 is 14 residues. Here the CDR3 DNA reads TGTGCCATCGGAGCGGGAGGAGGACAAGAGACCCAGTACTTC. Amino acids: CAIGAGGGQETQYF.

This clone showed up just once. This chain links TRBV7-9 with TRBJ2-7, with 10 bases identical to TRBD2. Per germline, CDR1 SEHNR and CDR2 FQNEAQ (reference sequence). The CDR3 runs 15 residues. The V and J ends lost 4 bases and 2 bases, in that order; junction bases with no gene match: 5. CDR3 protein: CASSYLAGVTYEQYF. CDR3 DNA: TGTGCCAGCAGCTACCTAGCGGGAGTTACCTACGAGCAGTACTTC.

The chain employs TRBV5-6 and TRBJ2-3; no clear D gene. Germline CDR1 and CDR2: SGHDT and YYEEEE. The V gene lost 1 base and the J gene lost 0 bases, with 3 bases spanning the gap. The CDR3 runs 13 residues. CDR3 sequence: CASSLHSTDTQYF. The CDR3 nucleotides read TGTGCCAGCAGCTTGCATAGCACAGATACGCAGTATTTT.

This chain links TRBV7-8 with TRBJ2-1, with TRBD1 identical over 9 bases. With 5 bases clipped from V and 9 bases from J, the junction kept 11 bases outside the gene matches. CDR3 length: 15 residues. The germline CDR1 and CDR2 sequences are SGHVS and FQNEAQ. For the CDR3, the DNA is TGTGCCAGCAGCCCCGACAGGGGGACGGTAGGTGAGCAGTTCTTC. The encoded protein is CASSPDRGTVGEQFF.

The J gene is TRBJ1-2, the V gene TRBV7-2; no definite D call. Germline CDR1 and CDR2: SGHTA and FQGNSA. The V and J ends lost 2 bases and 4 bases respectively, with 11 bases between them. The length of the CDR3 is 14 residues. CDR3 loop: CASSLQVSGYGYTF. The DNA for the CDR3 is TGTGCCAGCAGCTTACAGGTTAGCGGCTATGGCTACACCTTC.

This chain connects TRBV10-1 to TRBJ2-7, with 12 positions matching TRBD2. J lost 3 bases, V lost 0 bases, and 0 bases had no gene match. The CDR3 loop spans 15 amino acids. Per the germline V gene, CDR1 is WNHNN and CDR2 is SYGVQD (reference sequence). CDR3 loop: CASSESTSGSYEQYF. CDR3 DNA sequence: TGCGCCAGCAGTGAGTCGACTAGCGGGAGCTACGAGCAGTACTTC.

V usage is TRBV19 and J usage is TRBJ1-5; 9 positions agree with TRBD1. Per the germline V gene, CDR1 is LNHDA and CDR2 is SQIVND (reference sequence). V lost 4 bases to trimming and J lost 7 bases; unmatched junction nucleotides: 8. The CDR3 has 15 amino acids. CDR3 region: CASSTQGAGTQPQHF. The CDR3 bases are TGTGCCAGTAGTACACAGGGGGCAGGCACGCAGCCCCAGCATTTT.

V is TRBV12-3 or TRBV12-4 and J is TRBJ2-2; the D is unclear. CDR3 length equals 13 residues. With 5 bases removed from V and 0 bases from J, the gap between germline ends came to 4 bases. CDR3 loop: CASSPSNTGELFF. The DNA of the CDR3 is TGTGCCAGCAGTCCCTCGAACACCGGGGAGCTGTTTTTT.

As DNA, the CDR3 is TGTGCCACCAGCACCTTAAGCGGGAGCTCCTACAATGAGCAGTTCTTC. Translated, it gives CATSTLSGSSYNEQFF. The rearrangement uses TRBV15 and TRBJ2-1, with 8 bases identical to TRBD2. CDR3 size: 16 residues. Germline CDR1 is LNHNV and CDR2 is YYDKDF (reference sequence). Losses at the gene ends were 4 bases for V and 0 bases for J; bases not matched to a gene: 5. The full variable domain, in which reference TRBV15 and TRBJ2-1 provide the parts outside the CDR3, is DAMVIQNPRYQVTQFGKPVTLSCSQTLNHNVMYWYQQKSSQAPKLLFHYYDKDFNNEADTPDNFQSRRPNTSFCFLDIRSPGLGDTAMYLCATSTLSGSSYNEQFFGPGTRLTVL.

This clone was detected only a few times. This chain connects TRBV3-1 (or the pseudogene TRBV3-2) to TRBJ1-2; 8 nucleotides match TRBD1. Germline loops: CDR1 LGHDT, CDR2 YNNKEL (reference sequence). There are 14 residues in the CDR3. J was trimmed by 6 bases and V by 3 bases; bases with no gene match: 6. CDR3 bases: TGTGCCAGCAGCCAGGGCGCGACAGGGGATGGCTACACCTTC. Amino acid sequence: CASSQGATGDGYTF.

V is TRBV19 and J is TRBJ2-1, with TRBD2 matching 10 bases. The V segment lost 0 bases and the J segment 5 bases; nucleotides outside the gene matches: 7. Germline V lookup: CDR1 LNHDA, CDR2 SQIVND (reference sequence). The CDR3 is 17 residues long. Here the CDR3 reads CASSIEGVAGGNNEQFF. The CDR3 nucleotides read TGTGCCAGTAGTATAGAGGGAGTAGCGGGAGGTAACAATGAGCAGTTCTTC.

This chain uses TRBV7-2 with TRBJ2-1, with 7 bases matching TRBD2. The V and J ends lost 3 bases and 5 bases, in that order; junction bases with no gene match: 10. The CDR3 is made up of 16 amino acids. CDR1 and CDR2 from the germline V gene are SGHTA and FQGNSA. The CDR3 spells CASSFVSEGGNNEQFF. The CDR3 DNA reads TGTGCCAGCAGCTTTGTATCGGAGGGAGGGAACAATGAGCAGTTCTTC.

The V call is TRBV6-5, the J call TRBJ1-4; weak D call: TRBD1 (6 bases). This CDR3 region has 15 residues. Germline-derived CDR1 and CDR2 are MNHEY and SVGAGI. V lost 8 bases and J 4 bases, leaving 17 bases between the germline ends. As DNA, the CDR3 is TGTGCCAGCCTCGGGGCGGGGGCTGGTAATGAAAAACTGTTTTTT. Its protein is CASLGAGAGNEKLFF.

The chain has TRBV7-9 and TRBJ2-7; possibly TRBD2 for D (5 bases). The CDR3 covers 14 residues. From germline, CDR1 is SEHNR and CDR2 FQNEAQ (reference sequence). With 4 bases removed from V and 7 bases from J, the gap between germline ends came to 17 bases. The CDR3 is CASSSLWVTGEQYF. In DNA form, the CDR3 reads TGTGCCAGCAGCTCCCTTTGGGTCACGGGGGAGCAGTACTTC.

The V and J genes are TRBV18 and TRBJ2-3, with TRBD1 matching over 9 bases. Germline V gene sequence: CDR1 KGHSH, CDR2 LQKENI. The CDR3 runs to 14 residues. Trimming cost V 5 bases and J 4 bases; bases outside gene matches: 4. In DNA form, the CDR3 reads TGTGCCAGCTCAAACAGGGGGCCGGCAGATACGCAGTATTTT. This sequence encodes CASSNRGPADTQYF.

The rearrangement joins TRBV4-2 to TRBJ1-1; maybe TRBD1 (5 bases). The germline V and J ends were trimmed by 3 bases and 7 bases, with 15 bases remaining between them. This CDR3 has 14 amino acids. CDR1 is LGHNA and CDR2 is YNFKEQ in the germline V gene. For the CDR3, the DNA is TGTGCCAGCAGCCAGGGCATTACAGGAGATGAAGCTTTCTTT. This gives the protein CASSQGITGDEAFF.

This clone appeared a few times. The J gene is TRBJ2-7, the V gene TRBV5-1; TRBD2 might be the D (5 bases). The CDR3 has 15 residues. V lost 2 bases, J lost 0 bases, and 12 bases lay in between. Germline assignment: CDR1 SGHRS and CDR2 YFSETQ. The CDR3 is CASSLWASRSYEQYF. CDR3 bases: TGCGCCAGCAGCTTATGGGCTAGCCGCTCCTACGAGCAGTACTTC.

The chain is built from TRBV7-2 and TRBJ2-1, with a tentative D call TRBD1 (6 bases). The CDR3 extends over 16 amino acids. Trimming took off 5 bases at V and 1 base at J, with 15 bases between the two ends. Germline CDR1 is SGHTA and CDR2 is FQGNSA. The CDR3 region is CASSPFQGPSYNEQFF. The DNA for the CDR3 is TGTGCCAGCAGCCCGTTTCAGGGGCCATCCTACAATGAGCAGTTCTTC.

The chain links TRBV6-5 to TRBJ2-7; TRBD2 agrees at 7 bases. The CDR3 spans 11 residues. CDR1 and CDR2 from the germline V gene are MNHEY and SVGAGI. V lost 6 bases and J lost 7; bases outside the gene matches: 3. The CDR3 loop is CASSLGGEQYF. The CDR3 region has the DNA TGTGCCAGCAGCCTGGGGGGGGAGCAGTACTTC.

The table lists this clone with many counts. The chain recombines TRBV6-2 or TRBV6-3 with TRBJ1-6; D is ambiguous. This CDR3 is 12 amino acids long. The germline V gene has CDR1 MNHEY and CDR2 SVGEGT. V lost 2 bases to trimming and J lost 13 bases, with 9 bases between them. The CDR3 sequence is CASSYPQSPLHF. The CDR3 DNA reads as TGTGCCAGCAGTTACCCACAGTCGCCCCTCCACTTT.

The sample holds many counts of this clone. The rearrangement links TRBV7-3 to TRBJ1-2; 7 bases are a match to TRBD1. The CDR3 contains 15 residues. J was trimmed by 5 bases and V by 3 bases; bases with no gene match: 9. Germline V gene lookup returns CDR1 SGHTA and CDR2 FQGTGA. The CDR3 sequence: CASSFTGTVRYGYTF. Written as DNA, the CDR3 is TGTGCCAGCAGCTTTACCGGGACAGTTAGATATGGCTACACCTTC.

Details on this clone: A much bigger clone sits one base away, suggesting this may be a read error. This rearrangement joins TRBV5-5 to TRBJ2-7; a possible D gene is TRBD1 (6 bases). CDR1 and CDR2 (germline): SGHKS, YYEKEE (reference sequence). The CDR3 has 13 residues. The germline V and J ends were trimmed by 4 bases and 2 bases, with 10 bases remaining between them. The CDR3 region has the DNA TGTGCCAGCAGCCCCGGGACAACCTACGAGCAGTACTTC. Translation: CASSPGTTYEQYF.

This clone is a singleton in its sample. CDR3 region: CASSQYAGQEQFF. The CDR3 nucleotides are TGTGCCAGCAGCCAGTATGCCGGACAGGAGCAGTTCTTC. J is TRBJ2-1 and V is TRBV7-8; TRBD1 might be the D (6 bases). The germline V gene encodes CDR1 SGHVS and CDR2 FQNEAQ. Between the trimmed V and J ends, which lost 5 bases and 10 bases, there was a span of 15 bases. This CDR3 comprises 13 residues.

V gene TRBV6-1 combines with J gene TRBJ1-5; D not certain. CDR1 and CDR2 (germline): MNHNS, SASEGT. This CDR3 region has 13 residues. The V gene lost 2 bases and the J gene lost 2 bases, with 4 bases spanning the gap. CDR3 DNA sequence: TGTGCCAGCAGTGAACAGGGCAATCAGCCCCAGCATTTT. Its protein product is CASSEQGNQPQHF.